Following are 14 T cell receptor beta chains from one sample sequenced in a study of early T cells in non-severe SARS-CoV-2 infection. TCRdb fed the 5' RACE reads into MiXCR, producing one record per CDR3 protein. There are approximately 67,000 distinct CDR3 sequences in the sample; roughly 11% occur only once, and 3.5% to 4% lies in the top ten. Sequenced material: whole blood. All receptors come from an adult who was a healthcare worker with PCR-confirmed SARS-CoV-2 infection or an uninfected control (not recorded which).

This clonotype has at least ten counts. The chain has TRBV29-1 and TRBJ2-1; 8 nucleotides agree with TRBD2. This CDR3 is 14 amino acids long. Unmatched junction bases numbered 6, after V lost 4 bases and J lost 4 bases. Germline V gene lookup returns CDR1 SQVTM and CDR2 ANQGSEA. CDR3 residues: CSVVPSGRYNEQFF. The DNA of the CDR3 is TGCAGCGTTGTCCCTAGCGGGCGATACAATGAGCAGTTCTTC.

A few counts support this clonotype. DNA for the CDR3: TGTGCCAGCAGTAAAGAGTCTCCGGGACAGGCGCGCGAGCAGTACTTC. Its protein product is CASSKESPGQAREQYF. The chain is built from TRBV2 and TRBJ2-7; TRBD1 matches 8 bases. Germline lookup yields CDR1 SNHLY and CDR2 FYNNEI. J lost 6 bases, V lost 5 bases, and 15 bases had no gene match. CDR3 length: 16 amino acids.

The chain joins TRBV20-1 to TRBJ2-3; 7 nucleotides align to TRBD2. This CDR3 has 15 amino acids. CDR1 is DFQATT, CDR2 SNEGSKA, per germline (reference sequence). V shed 4 bases and J 8 bases; nucleotides not matched to a gene: 15. CDR3 residues: CSAIPSLAVQGTQYF. For the CDR3, the DNA is TGCAGTGCTATCCCAAGCCTAGCGGTCCAAGGTACGCAGTATTTT.

This clonotype has more than one count but fewer than ten. The CDR3 here is CSVEGEYGEPQHF. For the CDR3, the DNA is TGCAGCGTTGAAGGCGAATACGGAGAGCCCCAGCATTTT. The V call is TRBV29-1, the J call TRBJ1-5; D gene unclear. CDR1 and CDR2 (germline): SQVTM, ANQGSEA. V shed 1 base and J shed 8 bases, with 12 bases lying between them. This CDR3 spans 13 amino acids.

This clonotype was seen a few times. The rearrangement uses TRBV2 and TRBJ2-3; tentative D call: TRBD2 (6 bases). The germline CDR1 and CDR2 sequences are SNHLY and FYNNEI. The CDR3 totals 14 residues. V was shortened by 6 bases and J by 4 bases, with 14 bases between the two germline ends. CDR3 region: CASRLAGWADTQYF. DNA for the CDR3: TGTGCCAGCAGGTTGGCGGGGTGGGCAGATACGCAGTATTTT. Variable domain in full (rest from reference TRBV2 and TRBJ2-3): EPEVTQTPSHQVTQMGQEVILRCVPISNHLYFYWYRQILGQKVEFLVSFYNNEISEKSEIFDDQFSVERPDGSNFTLKIRSTKLEDSAMYFCASRLAGWADTQYFGPGTRLTVL.

This clonotype was counted only a few times. J is TRBJ2-7 and V is TRBV6-6; 7 bases match TRBD2. The CDR3 sequence is 13 residues long. Germline CDR1 MNHNY, CDR2 SVGAGI (reference sequence). The V and J ends lost 8 bases and 2 bases, in that order; junction bases with no gene match: 6. CDR3 sequence: CASGEGSAYEQYF. The CDR3 coding sequence is TGTGCCAGCGGGGAGGGGTCGGCCTACGAGCAGTACTTC.

V gene TRBV12-3 or TRBV12-4 combines with J gene TRBJ1-4, with D unclear. Trimming took off 5 bases at V and 7 bases at J, with 17 bases between the two ends. The CDR3 is 15 residues long. The CDR3 bases are TGTGCCAGCAGTACACTAAGGTCTAGCACTGAAAAACTGTTTTTT. Translation gives CASSTLRSSTEKLFF.

This clonotype was seen a few times. V usage is TRBV10-2 and J usage is TRBJ1-6; D is unclear. CDR3 length equals 16 residues. Trimming pared 5 bases from V and 8 bases from J, leaving 19 bases between. The germline V gene has CDR1 WSHSY and CDR2 SAAADI. CDR3 residues: CASSRIAGVGYSPLHF. Written as DNA, the CDR3 is TGCGCCAGCAGTCGGATTGCGGGTGTTGGGTATTCACCCCTCCACTTT.

This clonotype was observed many times. The chain recombines TRBV2 with TRBJ1-1; the D is unclear. Trimming shortened V by 5 bases and J by 4 bases, and 14 bases separated the two germline ends. The CDR3 length is 14 residues. The germline CDR1 and CDR2 sequences are SNHLY and FYNNEI. DNA of the CDR3: TGTGCCAGCAGTACAACCCCCGGTGGCACTGAAGCTTTCTTT. Its translation: CASSTTPGGTEAFF.

V gene TRBV2 combines with J gene TRBJ1-2, with D unclear. V dropped 6 bases and J dropped 7 bases, with 15 bases sitting between them. The germline gives CDR1 SNHLY, CDR2 FYNNEI. This CDR3 comprises 13 residues. CDR3 nucleotides: TGTGCCAGCAGCCTGGGCTGGAGTGGTGGCTACACCTTC. Translated: CASSLGWSGGYTF.

This chain connects TRBV20-1 to TRBJ2-3, with D maybe TRBD1 (5 bases). The CDR3 length is 15 residues. Germline CDR1 reads DFQATT; CDR2 reads SNEGSKA (reference sequence). Trimming stripped 3 bases from V and 2 bases from J, with 15 bases between. In DNA, the CDR3 is TGCAGTGCTAGTTTATTCTGGGGCCTCACAGATACGCAGTATTTT. Its protein is CSASLFWGLTDTQYF.

This clonotype was recorded many times. The CDR3 region is CASSLEFGSGDIYNEQFF. The CDR3 DNA follows: TGTGCCAGCAGTTTGGAGTTCGGTAGCGGGGACATCTACAATGAGCAGTTCTTC. The V gene is TRBV27, the J gene TRBJ2-1; 8 bases align to TRBD2. The CDR3 is 18 residues long. Per the germline V gene, CDR1 is MNHEY and CDR2 is SMNVEV (reference sequence). J lost 3 bases, V lost 3 bases, and 13 bases had no gene match.

The CDR3 loop reads CASSPFLVNTEAFF. As DNA, the CDR3 is TGTGCCAGCAGTCCCTTCTTGGTGAACACTGAAGCTTTCTTT. This chain connects TRBV6-1 to TRBJ1-1; D is unresolved. V lost 5 bases and J 0 bases, leaving 10 bases between the germline ends. Germline V gene data show CDR1 as MNHNS and CDR2 as SASEGT. The CDR3 loop spans 14 amino acids.

The rearrangement uses TRBV7-9 and TRBJ1-1; D not resolved. Germline lookup yields CDR1 SEHNR and CDR2 FQNEAQ (reference sequence). This CDR3 is 13 amino acids long. V was trimmed by 2 bases and J by 1 base, leaving 5 bases between them. The CDR3 bases are TGTGCCAGCAGCTTAATCGGGAACACTGAAGCTTTCTTT. It encodes CASSLIGNTEAFF.